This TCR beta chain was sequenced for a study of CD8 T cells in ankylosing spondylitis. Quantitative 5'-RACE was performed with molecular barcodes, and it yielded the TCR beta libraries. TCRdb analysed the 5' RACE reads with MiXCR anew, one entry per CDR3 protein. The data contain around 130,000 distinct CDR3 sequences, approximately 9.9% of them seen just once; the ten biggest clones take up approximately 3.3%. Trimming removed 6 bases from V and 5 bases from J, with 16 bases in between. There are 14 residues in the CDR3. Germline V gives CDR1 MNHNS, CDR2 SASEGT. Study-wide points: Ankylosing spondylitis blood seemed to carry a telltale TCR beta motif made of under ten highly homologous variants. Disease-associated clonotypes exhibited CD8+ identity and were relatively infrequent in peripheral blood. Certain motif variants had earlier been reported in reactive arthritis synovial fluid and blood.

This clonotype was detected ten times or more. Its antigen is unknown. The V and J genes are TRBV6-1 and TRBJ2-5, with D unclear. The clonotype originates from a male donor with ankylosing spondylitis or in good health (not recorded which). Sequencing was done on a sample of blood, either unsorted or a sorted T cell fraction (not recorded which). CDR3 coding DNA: TGTGCCAGCAGAGTAACTTCTGATGGCGAGACCCAGTACTTC. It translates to CASRVTSDGETQYF.